These 23 T cell receptor beta chains were all obtained from the same sample, sequenced in a study of blood T cell repertoires in COVID-19. The method was immunoSEQ multiplex PCR; TCRdb's version includes in-frame clones alone and lacks a portion of them. The table has approximately 390,000 clones, 80% to 90% seen once. Sample: PBMCs or T cells enriched from blood (not recorded which). The origin of the receptors is a woman in her 50s who had recovered from COVID-19.

This chain joins TRBV18 and TRBJ2-7, with D hard to call. The CDR3 sequence is 13 residues long. Germline V gene data show CDR1 as KGHSH and CDR2 as LQKENI. V shed 0 bases and J shed 1 base, with 4 bases lying between them. In nucleotides, the CDR3 is TGTGCCAGCTCACCACCCGGTTCCTACGAGCAGTACTTC. Translating gives CASSPPGSYEQYF.

CDR3: CAESRADSYGYTF. The DNA for the CDR3 is TGTGCCGAGTCCCGAGCAGACAGCTATGGCTACACCTTC. V usage is TRBV2 and J usage is TRBJ1-2, with D perhaps matching TRBD1 (5 bases). The germline V gene encodes CDR1 SNHLY and CDR2 FYNNEI. The length of the CDR3 is 13 residues. V lost 11 bases, J lost 4 bases, and 17 bases lay in between.

This sequence joins TRBV6-5 and TRBJ1-2; D is ambiguous. The CDR3 runs to 11 residues. CDR1 is MNHEY, CDR2 SVGAGI, per germline. Trimming took 7 bases from V and 8 from J, leaving 11 bases between them. CDR3 sequence reads: CASTGIGGYTF. The DNA for the CDR3 is TGTGCCAGCACGGGGATCGGAGGCTACACCTTC.

This clone has only a few counts. V usage is TRBV14 and J usage is TRBJ1-1; 8 bases are shared with TRBD1. The CDR3 has 15 residues. CDR1 is SGHDN, CDR2 FVKESK, per germline. J was trimmed by 7 bases and V by 3 bases; bases with no gene match: 10. DNA for the CDR3: TGTGCCAGCAGCCAGACAGGGGACGTGAAGAGTGAAGCTTTCTTT. Amino acid sequence: CASSQTGDVKSEAFF. The whole variable domain, filled in from reference TRBV14 and TRBJ1-1, reads EAGVTQFPSHSVIEKGQTVTLRCDPISGHDNLYWYRRVMGKEIKFLLHFVKESKQDESGMPNNRFLAERTGGTYSTLKVQPAELEDSGVYFCASSQTGDVKSEAFFGQGTRLTVV.

With respect to this clone: This CDR3 is also generated by other DNA sequences in the sample. The genes are TRBV4-1 and TRBJ1-1; D might be TRBD1 (5 bases). CDR3 length equals 15 residues. Germline values: CDR1 MGHRA, CDR2 YSYEKL. V lost 0 bases and J 0 bases, leaving 8 bases between the germline ends. The CDR3 DNA sequence: TGCGCCAGCAGCCAAGAGCCAGGGTTGAACACTGAAGCTTTCTTT. Translation: CASSQEPGLNTEAFF.

The chain joins TRBV2 to TRBJ2-7; 10 bases match TRBD1. CDR1 and CDR2 from the germline V gene are SNHLY and FYNNEI. The CDR3 is 13 residues long. J gave up 3 bases and V 6 bases, and 2 bases lay outside the gene matches. The CDR3 reads CASSRDRGYEQYF. The CDR3 DNA follows: TGTGCCAGCAGCCGGGACAGGGGCTACGAGCAGTACTTC.

The genes are TRBV11-1 and TRBJ2-2; the match to TRBD1 covers 7 bases. This CDR3 has 16 amino acids. From germline, CDR1 is SGHAT and CDR2 FQDESV (reference sequence). V lost 2 bases and J lost 6; bases outside the gene matches: 9. The CDR3 reads CASSLRARGSPGELFF. In nucleotides, the CDR3 is TGTGCCAGCAGCTTAAGAGCCAGGGGGTCCCCCGGGGAGCTGTTTTTT.

This sequence joins TRBV20-1 and TRBJ2-5, with D possibly being TRBD2 (6 bases). Trimming left V 3 bases short and J 4 bases short, with 15 bases between. This CDR3 has 14 residues. Germline loops: CDR1 DFQATT, CDR2 SNEGSKA (reference sequence). CDR3 sequence: CSASQRGGRETQYF. The CDR3 DNA sequence: TGCAGTGCTAGTCAGAGAGGAGGGCGAGAGACCCAGTACTTC.

This clone was observed a single time. The chain carries TRBV12-3 or TRBV12-4 and TRBJ1-2, with 8 bases lining up with TRBD1. CDR3 length equals 13 residues. V was clipped by 5 bases and J by 7 bases; unmatched bases: 6. CDR3 in DNA: TGTGCCAGCAGTGCCTCCAGGGGGCTTGGCTACACCTTC. Amino acid sequence: CASSASRGLGYTF.

The rearrangement uses TRBV10-3 and TRBJ2-4; TRBD1 matches 7 bases. The germline CDR1 and CDR2 sequences are ENHRY and SYGVKD. This CDR3 is 14 amino acids long. The junction had 7 bases not matched to a gene; V was cut back by 4 bases and J by 7 bases. The CDR3 protein is CAISARQGSNIQYF. The CDR3 bases are TGTGCCATCAGTGCCCGACAGGGCTCGAACATTCAGTACTTC.

The chain joins TRBV27 to TRBJ2-2; possible D gene TRBD2, 5 bases. CDR3 length: 14 amino acids. The germline CDR1 and CDR2 sequences are MNHEY and SMNVEV (reference sequence). V was clipped by 4 bases and J by 4 bases, with 10 bases between them. DNA for the CDR3: TGTGCCAGCAGTTCCGGGATCCCCACCGGGGAGCTGTTTTTT. Residues: CASSSGIPTGELFF.

This rearrangement joins TRBV7-9 to TRBJ1-1, with D possibly being TRBD1 (5 bases). Germline CDR1 SEHNR, CDR2 FQNEAQ (reference sequence). CDR3 size: 15 residues. Trimming removed 8 bases from V and 0 bases from J, with 16 bases in between. CDR3 sequence reads: CASRPVDKLNTEAFF. CDR3 nucleotides: TGTGCCAGCCGGCCGGTGGACAAATTGAACACTGAAGCTTTCTTT.

CDR3 sequence: CASSPGTGAYGYTF. The CDR3 DNA reads as TGTGCCAGCTCACCGGGGACAGGGGCTTATGGCTACACCTTC. The V call is TRBV18, the J call TRBJ1-2; 10 bases agree with TRBD1. Germline V gene data show CDR1 as KGHSH and CDR2 as LQKENI. CDR3 length equals 14 residues. V dropped 3 bases and J dropped 5; count of bases not matched to a gene: 3.

A few counts support this clone. The V call is TRBV6-4, the J call TRBJ2-1, with TRBD2 matching over 7 bases. The CDR3 consists of 14 residues. V was pared by 4 bases and J by 7 bases, with 7 bases of the junction left unmatched. Germline V gene data show CDR1 as MRHNA and CDR2 as SNTAGT. CDR3 nucleotide sequence: TGTGCCAGCAGTGCCACGTCCGGGGGGAATGAGCAGTTCTTC. Translated: CASSATSGGNEQFF.

The chain links TRBV7-2 to TRBJ2-7, with 8 bases identical to TRBD2. V gave up 1 base and J gave up 4 bases; unmatched junction bases: 9. The CDR3 has 16 residues. Germline values: CDR1 SGHTA, CDR2 FQGNSA. The CDR3 protein is CASSLDGRAIAYEQYF. CDR3 nucleotide sequence: TGTGCCAGCAGCTTAGACGGGAGGGCGATAGCTTACGAGCAGTACTTC.

CDR3 in amino acids: CSVEGGASYGYTF. In DNA, the CDR3 is TGCAGCGTTGAGGGGGGGGCAAGCTATGGCTACACCTTC. This sequence joins TRBV29-1 and TRBJ1-2; TRBD1 might be the D (6 bases). The CDR3 totals 13 residues. V was clipped by 3 bases and J by 4 bases, with 12 bases between them. Germline V gives CDR1 SQVTM, CDR2 ANQGSEA.

This chain links TRBV19 with TRBJ2-3; possible D gene TRBD1, 6 bases. Trimming removed 7 bases from V and 3 bases from J, with 11 bases in between. Looked up from germline, CDR1 is LNHDA and CDR2 is SQIVND (reference sequence). CDR3 size: 13 residues. The CDR3 DNA follows: TGTGCCAGTACGGGACACCAAACAGATACGCAGTATTTT. Translated, it gives CASTGHQTDTQYF.

The genes are TRBV28 and TRBJ2-3; 13 positions match TRBD2. CDR1 and CDR2 from the germline V gene are MDHEN and SYDVKM. V gave up 3 bases and J gave up 1 base; unmatched junction bases: 4. CDR3 length: 17 residues. CDR3: CASSFPGLAGGTDTQYF. In DNA, the CDR3 is TGTGCCAGCAGTTTCCCCGGACTAGCGGGGGGCACAGATACGCAGTATTTT. The full variable domain, with the rest looked up from reference TRBV28 and TRBJ2-3, is DVKVTQSSRYLVKRTGEKVFLECVQDMDHENMFWYRQDPGLGLRLIYFSYDVKMKEKGDIPEGYSVSREKKERFSLILESASTNQTSMYLCASSFPGLAGGTDTQYFGPGTRLTVL.

The chain links TRBV7-2 to TRBJ2-2; tentatively, D is TRBD1 (6 bases). The V and J ends lost 7 bases and 2 bases respectively, with 17 bases between them. The CDR3 is 16 residues long. Germline V gene sequence: CDR1 SGHTA, CDR2 FQGNSA. CDR3 nucleotides: TGTGCCAGCACCCTCATTGGGGGCGGCAACACCGGGGAGCTGTTTTTT. Encoded protein: CASTLIGGGNTGELFF.

This chain uses TRBV7-6 with TRBJ1-1; no definite D call. The germline V gene encodes CDR1 SGHVS and CDR2 FNYEAQ. V gave up 4 bases and J gave up 6 bases, with 15 bases separating them. CDR3 length: 14 amino acids. The CDR3: CASSYFEGGPEAFF. The CDR3 DNA is TGTGCCAGCAGCTACTTTGAGGGCGGACCTGAAGCTTTCTTT. Drawing the rest from reference TRBV7-6 and TRBJ1-1, the complete variable domain is GAGVSQSPRYKVTKRGQDVALRCDPISGHVSLYWYRQALGQGPEFLTYFNYEAQQDKSGLPNDRFSAERPEGSISTLTIQRTEQRDSAMYRCASSYFEGGPEAFFGQGTRLTVV.

This chain joins TRBV11-2 and TRBJ2-3, with D possibly being TRBD1 (6 bases). The germline V and J ends were trimmed by 0 bases and 2 bases, with 12 bases remaining between them. CDR1 and CDR2 (germline): SGHAT, FQNNGV. The CDR3 length is 16 residues. This CDR3 is CASSLDQGTHTDTQYF. The CDR3 coding sequence is TGTGCCAGCAGCTTAGATCAGGGGACCCACACAGATACGCAGTATTTT.

V gene TRBV4-3 combines with J gene TRBJ1-4, with D tentatively TRBD1 (6 bases). V shed 4 bases and J shed 2 bases, with 17 bases lying between them. CDR1 and CDR2 from the germline V gene are LGHNA and YSLEER. The CDR3 runs 17 residues. As DNA, the CDR3 is TGCGCCAGCAGCCCCTCACAGGGATTTGCTACTAATGAAAAACTGTTTTTT. It yields the protein CASSPSQGFATNEKLFF.

This sequence joins TRBV6-1 and TRBJ1-2; no clear D gene. Per the germline V gene, CDR1 is MNHNS and CDR2 is SASEGT. Deletions cut 3 bases from V and 0 bases from J, with 11 bases between. The CDR3 is 15 amino acids. The CDR3 DNA follows: TGTGCCAGCAGTGATGAGGGTTACGCTAACTATGGCTACACCTTC. This codes for CASSDEGYANYGYTF.